Presented here are 22 T cell receptor beta chains from one specimen sequenced in a study of metastatic and nonmetastatic thyroid tumors. Via MiXCR, TCRdb re-called the PCR reads. Of about 32,000 clones in the sample, 18% were seen once. No patient had received any treatment before thyroid surgery. The source material was blood. All receptors derive from a female donor with papillary thyroid cancer or a benign thyroid nodule (not recorded which). Some clones in this sample may be carry-over from other donors' samples.

The V call is TRBV30, the J call TRBJ2-1; 11 nucleotides agree with TRBD1. Germline CDR1 and CDR2: GTSNPN and SVGIG (reference sequence). V dropped 8 bases and J dropped 7; count of bases not matched to a gene: 13. The CDR3 is 15 residues long. In nucleotides, the CDR3 is TGTGCCCGAACTGCAGGGACAGGGGGTCGAAATGAGCAGTTCTTC. This encodes CARTAGTGGRNEQFF.

At least ten counts were recorded for this clone. J is TRBJ2-3 and V is TRBV28; no clear D. Trimming took off 6 bases at V and 6 bases at J, with 16 bases between the two ends. There are 14 residues in the CDR3. Germline lookup yields CDR1 MDHEN and CDR2 SYDVKM. CDR3 sequence: CASSLVGFRDTQYF. As DNA, the CDR3 is TGTGCCAGCAGCTTAGTAGGGTTTAGGGATACGCAGTATTTT.

With respect to this clone: This clone may be a read error of a much larger clone one base away. V and J are TRBV29-1 and TRBJ2-2; a weak D match, TRBD2 (6 bases). Trimming took off 2 bases at V and 11 bases at J, with 15 bases between the two ends. The CDR3 runs 13 residues. Looked up from germline, CDR1 is SQVTM and CDR2 is ANQGSEA. The CDR3 sequence: CSVELTSEGELFF. In DNA form, the CDR3 reads TGCAGCGTTGAATTAACCTCGGAGGGAGAGCTGTTTTTT.

This clone was detected many times. V usage is TRBV11-2 and J usage is TRBJ1-1; D not resolved. The germline V and J ends were trimmed by 1 base and 1 base, with 4 bases remaining between them. The CDR3 extends over 13 amino acids. Germline lookup yields CDR1 SGHAT and CDR2 FQNNGV. CDR3 sequence: CASSLVGNTEAFF. The CDR3 DNA reads TGTGCCAGCAGCTTAGTGGGGAACACTGAAGCTTTCTTT.

At least ten counts were recorded for this clone. This rearrangement joins TRBV20-1 to TRBJ2-5; 12 bases align to TRBD1. CDR3 length: 16 amino acids. Germline values: CDR1 DFQATT, CDR2 SNEGSKA (reference sequence). With 2 bases clipped from V and 4 bases from J, the junction kept 8 bases outside the gene matches. CDR3 bases: TGCAGTGCTAGACCATTTAGGGACAGGGGGCGAGAGACCCAGTACTTC. The encoded protein is CSARPFRDRGRETQYF.

The chain joins TRBV6-1 to TRBJ2-3; TRBD2 agrees at 8 bases. CDR1 and CDR2 from the germline V gene are MNHNS and SASEGT. With V trimmed by 2 bases and J by 4 bases, 8 bases remained unmatched. The CDR3 is 16 amino acids. The CDR3 sequence: CASSEIGGGSSDTQYF. The CDR3 DNA reads as TGTGCCAGCAGTGAAATCGGGGGGGGCTCTTCAGATACGCAGTATTTT.

This clone was seen at least ten times. CDR3 amino acids: CASSPQGANNQPQHF. The CDR3 bases are TGTGCCAGCTCACCACAGGGGGCGAACAATCAGCCCCAGCATTTT. The chain combines TRBV18 with TRBJ1-5; 7 bases agree with TRBD1. Germline CDR1 KGHSH, CDR2 LQKENI. The CDR3 runs to 15 residues. V lost 1 base to trimming and J lost 3 bases; unmatched junction nucleotides: 3.

This clone was detected ten times or more. V gene TRBV20-1 combines with J gene TRBJ1-3; 7 nucleotides align to TRBD1. Trimming at V came to 0 bases and at J to 3 bases, leaving 2 bases not matched to a gene. The CDR3 totals 14 residues. Germline values: CDR1 DFQATT, CDR2 SNEGSKA (reference sequence). The CDR3 coding sequence is TGCAGTGCTAGAGATCACAGGGGTGGAAACACCATATATTTT. It yields the protein CSARDHRGGNTIYF.

This clone occurred many times. V gene TRBV5-1 combines with J gene TRBJ2-5; D is uncertain. The CDR3 totals 13 residues. Germline CDR1 is SGHRS and CDR2 is YFSETQ. The V end lost 3 bases, the J end lost 2 bases, and 8 bases lay between the germline ends. The CDR3 sequence is CASSYRPQETQYF. CDR3 nucleotides: TGCGCCAGCAGCTATCGACCTCAAGAGACCCAGTACTTC.

This clone was seen ten or more times. This may be a read error: a much more frequent sequence differs by one nucleotide. This chain uses TRBV6-1 with TRBJ1-4; no clear D gene. The CDR3 runs 13 residues. The germline V gene encodes CDR1 MNHNS and CDR2 SASEGT. V dropped 8 bases and J dropped 5 bases, with 12 bases sitting between them. This CDR3 is CASQRLANEKLFF. The DNA for the CDR3 is TGTGCCAGCCAGCGGCTGGCGAATGAAAAACTGTTTTTT.

The table lists this clone with many counts. The V gene is TRBV5-1, the J gene TRBJ2-1; possible D gene TRBD2, 6 bases. The CDR3 loop spans 16 amino acids. Germline V CDR1 and CDR2: SGHRS, YFSETQ. The ends were cut back, 4 bases at V and 4 bases at J, with 18 bases in the middle. The chain's CDR3 is CASSRLGGNRYNEQFF. In nucleotides, the CDR3 is TGCGCCAGCAGCCGCCTCGGGGGAAACCGTTACAATGAGCAGTTCTTC.

This clone has only a few counts. At one end the junction does not follow the germline gene, possibly because of a read error. Here the CDR3 reads CAMQVVNTQAFF. The DNA for the CDR3 is TGTGCCATGCAGGTAGTGAACACTCAAGCTTTCTTT. The chain combines TRBV6-5 with TRBJ1-1; no firm D call. This CDR3 has 12 residues. Germline lookup yields CDR1 MNHEY and CDR2 SVGAGI.

The chain joins TRBV12-3 or TRBV12-4 to TRBJ1-6, with D possibly being TRBD1 (5 bases). CDR3 length equals 15 residues. V was trimmed by 5 bases and J by 10 bases, leaving 18 bases between them. The CDR3 DNA reads as TGTGCCAGCAGTAAATCCGGGACCCTAGGGTCACCCCTCCACTTT. Translated: CASSKSGTLGSPLHF.

The chain links TRBV11-2 to TRBJ2-1, with D maybe TRBD2 (7 bases). The V end lost 4 bases, the J end lost 7 bases, and 17 bases lay between the germline ends. Per germline, CDR1 SGHAT and CDR2 FQNNGV. The CDR3 runs to 15 residues. As DNA, the CDR3 is TGTGCCAGCAGCTACGTGGGGGGGGCGTGGAATGAGCAGTTCTTC. Protein sequence: CASSYVGGAWNEQFF.

The table lists this clone with a count of one. This chain joins TRBV5-1 and TRBJ1-1; D call uncertain. The CDR3 is 16 residues long. Trimming stripped 1 base from V and 0 bases from J, with 13 bases between. Germline V lookup: CDR1 SGHRS, CDR2 YFSETQ. CDR3 in amino acids: CASSLRQRTMNTEAFF. The CDR3 nucleotides read TGCGCCAGCAGCTTGCGCCAGCGTACCATGAACACTGAAGCTTTCTTT.

V and J are TRBV6-1 and TRBJ1-3; TRBD1 agrees at 7 bases. Germline CDR1 and CDR2: MNHNS and SASEGT. Trimming removed 0 bases from V and 0 bases from J; junction bases left unmatched: 5. The CDR3 is made up of 17 amino acids. The CDR3 here is CASSEAEGTASGNTIYF. DNA for the CDR3: TGTGCCAGCAGTGAAGCGGAAGGGACAGCCTCTGGAAACACCATATATTTT.

The V and J genes are TRBV7-3 and TRBJ1-2, with TRBD1 matching over 9 bases. CDR3 length: 16 residues. Germline-derived CDR1 and CDR2 are SGHTA and FQGTGA. The junction had 17 bases not matched to a gene; V was cut back by 5 bases and J by 10 bases. The CDR3 nucleotides read TGTGCCAGCAGCCCGACAACCGGACAGGGGTCCGGGGTCTACACCTTC. Protein: CASSPTTGQGSGVYTF.

The chain employs TRBV5-8 and TRBJ2-7; D possibly matches TRBD1 or TRBD2 (5 bases each). CDR1 is SGHTS, CDR2 YDEGEE, per germline. V was shortened by 2 bases and J by 6 bases, with 18 bases between the two germline ends. The CDR3 is 15 residues long. This CDR3 is CASSFPGTHGGEQYF. For the CDR3, the DNA is TGTGCCAGCAGCTTTCCCGGGACCCATGGGGGCGAGCAGTACTTC.

As regards this clone: The junction does not match germline at one end; this may be a read error. The chain joins TRBV27 to TRBJ1-2; no clear D. Germline CDR1 is MNHEY and CDR2 is SMNVEV (reference sequence). The CDR3 sequence is 15 residues long. CDR3 DNA sequence: TGTGCCAGCAGGTCGGCAGATGAGGGAACCTATTGCTACACCTTC. It codes for CASRSADEGTYCYTF.

For this clone: The junction and the germline gene differ at one end; a read error may be behind it. This chain joins TRBV24-1 and TRBJ2-5; D call uncertain. Germline V lookup: CDR1 KGHDR, CDR2 SFDVKD. The length of the CDR3 is 13 residues. The CDR3 nucleotides are TGTGTCACCAGTCACGAGGCGCAAGAGACCCAGTACTTC. Protein: CVTSHEAQETQYF.

By its share, this clone is medium-sized (0.01 to 0.1%). The chain links TRBV11-3 to TRBJ2-5, with TRBD1 matching 8 bases. There are 16 residues in the CDR3. Losses at the gene ends were 5 bases for V and 4 bases for J; bases not matched to a gene: 12. Germline CDR1 reads SGHNT; CDR2 reads YENEEA. This CDR3 reads CASSTRTGMVGETQYF. The CDR3 nucleotides are TGTGCCAGCAGCACCCGGACAGGGATGGTCGGAGAGACCCAGTACTTC.

In this sample, this clone turned up many times. The chain has TRBV19 and TRBJ2-1; 10 bases match TRBD1. V trimming: 9 bases; J trimming: 7 bases; junction bases outside the gene matches: 12. Germline CDR1 and CDR2: LNHDA and SQIVND (reference sequence). This CDR3 is 15 amino acids long. The chain's CDR3 is CASKFSGQGLNEQFF. The DNA of the CDR3 is TGTGCCAGCAAATTCTCGGGACAGGGGTTGAATGAGCAGTTCTTC.